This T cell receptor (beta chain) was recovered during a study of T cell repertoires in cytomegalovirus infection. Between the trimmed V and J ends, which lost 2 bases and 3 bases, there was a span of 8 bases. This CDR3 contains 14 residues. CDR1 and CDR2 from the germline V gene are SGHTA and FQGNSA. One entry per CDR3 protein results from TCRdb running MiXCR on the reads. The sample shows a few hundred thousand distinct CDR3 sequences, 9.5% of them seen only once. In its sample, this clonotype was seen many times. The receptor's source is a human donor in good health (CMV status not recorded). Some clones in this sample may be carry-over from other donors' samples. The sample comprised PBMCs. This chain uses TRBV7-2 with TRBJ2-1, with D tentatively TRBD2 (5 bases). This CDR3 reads CASSLRGVYNEQFF. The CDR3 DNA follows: TGTGCCAGCAGCTTACGGGGTGTCTACAATGAGCAGTTCTTC.